This T cell receptor beta chain was identified during a study of spatial heterogeneity in lung cancer (dated by TCRdb to about 2019). In terms of the full investigation: Beta-chain transcripts were consistently detected in greater numbers than alpha-chain transcripts, which likely reflected higher beta-chain transcript abundance. Both alpha and beta chains were TCR-sequenced in samples taken at surgery, namely 220 tumor regions, around 64 matched nontumor lung samples and a few dozen PBMC samples. Nonsynonymous mutation counts, determined by whole-exome sequencing of tumor tissue, were related to TCR repertoire features. In non-small cell lung cancer, the study quantitatively compared TCR alpha and beta repertoires across several tumor regions, matched nontumor lung, and blood. In the raw uncorrected reads, each unique combination of TCR and UMI appeared more than ten times on average. Study-wide conclusions, independent of this receptor: Confirming at a functional level the hypothesis that regional TCRs recognize regional mutations was considered to require additional single-cell paired TCR alpha and beta sequencing. Ubiquitous expanded tumor TCRs were found in blood more often at tumor resection than at routine follow-up.

Sample time point, as interpreted from the label and publication: sample taken at primary tumor resection. Whole RNA extracted from tumor and nontumor lung tissue, or from cryopreserved PBMC samples, was used for TCR sequencing without cell sorting. The donors were approximately 70 patients from the lung TRACERx cohort who had early-stage, untreated non-small cell lung cancer. A patient was chosen for TCR sequencing only when enough RNA was available from at least two tumor regions. There are many counts of this clonotype. The specificity of this receptor is unknown. Per-base qualities were not stored, and no clone one base away is much larger. Libraries came from 5' RACE. The reads were generated on a NextSeq 500. To allow correction of PCR and sequencing errors, the TCR library protocol tagged every TCR cDNA molecule with a unique molecular identifier. The published analysis was carried out like this. TCR identification, UMI-based error correction and CDR3 extraction were all carried out with Decombinator tools. Expanded TCRs were defined as those above a frequency of 2 per 1,000, corresponding to the top 1% of the tumor frequency distribution. Renyi diversity was calculated using the R vegan package after each repertoire was subsampled 100 times to 5,000 TCRs. CDR3 similarity networks were built from amino acid triplet string-kernel similarity, connecting CDR3s with pairwise similarity above 0.82. TCRdb reran the public reads through fastp at Q25 and MiXCR, keeping productive beta chains. All rows with the same CDR3 protein become a single entry with the most common DNA and genes. TCRdb assigned the V and J calls; the authors' analysis was not used. This sample is represented by 35,000 or so distinct CDR3 sequences; less than 5.5% of them were singletons. In total, the top ten clones hold roughly 26% of the sample.

The sample was PBMCs, taken at surgery. The receptor's source is a female donor with early-stage non-small cell lung cancer.

The DNA reads TGCAGTGCTACCCGACAGGGGGCTTTCGAGCAGTACTTC. Its translation is CSATRQGAFEQYF. The chain joins TRBV20-1 to TRBJ2-7; 10 bases in between match TRBD1. The cysteine opens and the phenylalanine closes a CDR3 of 13 amino acids. The kept DNA is CDR3 alone, 39 bases in frame from the first base. CDR1 and CDR2 (DFQATT, SNEGSKA) derive from the germline V gene (reference sequence). Trimming removed 4 bases from V and 6 bases from J; the gene matches leave 6 bases unexplained.